The 3 T cell receptor beta chains reported below all come from one sample, sequenced in a study of blood T cell repertoires in COVID-19. Clones were sequenced by immunoSEQ multiplex PCR, and TCRdb holds only the in-frame ones, with some missing. The data contain about 110,000 clones, about three quarters of them singletons. Sequenced input: peripheral blood. The source is a woman older than 75 with active or convalescent COVID-19.

The V and J genes are TRBV19 and TRBJ1-2; D is unclear. The CDR3 length is 15 residues. Germline V lookup: CDR1 LNHDA, CDR2 SQIVND (reference sequence). V lost 1 base, J lost 5 bases, and 14 bases lay in between. Written as DNA, the CDR3 is TGTGCCAGTAGTATAGCGAGGCCCGGGAGGTATGGCTACACCTTC. Its translation: CASSIARPGRYGYTF.

The chain carries TRBV27 and TRBJ1-5, with D perhaps TRBD1 (5 bases). The CDR3 loop spans 13 amino acids. Germline V lookup: CDR1 MNHEY, CDR2 SMNVEV (reference sequence). Trimming removed 3 bases at V and 7 bases at J, with 10 bases between. CDR3 sequence reads: CASSFQGGQPQHF. CDR3 sequence (DNA): TGTGCCAGCAGTTTCCAGGGAGGGCAGCCCCAGCATTTT.

This chain uses TRBV2 with TRBJ2-1; TRBD2 agrees at 7 bases. The CDR3 has 14 amino acids. Germline CDR1 is SNHLY and CDR2 is FYNNEI. V lost 4 bases and J lost 7; bases outside the gene matches: 7. CDR3 residues: CASSAREVRNEQFF. Written as DNA, the CDR3 is TGTGCCAGCAGTGCCCGGGAGGTGAGGAATGAGCAGTTCTTC. Variable domain in full (rest from reference TRBV2 and TRBJ2-1): EPEVTQTPSHQVTQMGQEVILRCVPISNHLYFYWYRQILGQKVEFLVSFYNNEISEKSEIFDDQFSVERPDGSNFTLKIRSTKLEDSAMYFCASSAREVRNEQFFGPGTRLTVL.